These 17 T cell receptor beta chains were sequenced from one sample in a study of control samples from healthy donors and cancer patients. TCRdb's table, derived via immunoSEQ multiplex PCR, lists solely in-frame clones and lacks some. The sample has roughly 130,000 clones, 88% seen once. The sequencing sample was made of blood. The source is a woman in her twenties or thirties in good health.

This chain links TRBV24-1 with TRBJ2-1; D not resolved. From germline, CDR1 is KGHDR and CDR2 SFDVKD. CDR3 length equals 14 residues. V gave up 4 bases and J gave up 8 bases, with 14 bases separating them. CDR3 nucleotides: TGTGCCACCAGTGACCCGACTTCCTCGGATGAGCAGTTCTTC. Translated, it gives CATSDPTSSDEQFF.

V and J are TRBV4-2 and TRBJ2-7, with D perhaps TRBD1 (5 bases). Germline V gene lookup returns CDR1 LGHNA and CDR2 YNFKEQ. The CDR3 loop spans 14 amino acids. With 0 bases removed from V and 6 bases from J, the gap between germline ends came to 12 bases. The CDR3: CASSQETLGREQYF. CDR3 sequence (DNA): TGTGCCAGCAGCCAAGAAACCCTGGGGCGCGAGCAGTACTTC.

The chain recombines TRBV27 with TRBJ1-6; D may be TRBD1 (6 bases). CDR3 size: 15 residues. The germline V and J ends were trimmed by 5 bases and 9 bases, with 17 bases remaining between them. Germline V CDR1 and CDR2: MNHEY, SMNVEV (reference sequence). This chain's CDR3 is CASSTTTVRGSPLHF. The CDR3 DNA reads TGTGCCAGCAGTACAACGACGGTCAGGGGTTCACCCCTCCACTTT.

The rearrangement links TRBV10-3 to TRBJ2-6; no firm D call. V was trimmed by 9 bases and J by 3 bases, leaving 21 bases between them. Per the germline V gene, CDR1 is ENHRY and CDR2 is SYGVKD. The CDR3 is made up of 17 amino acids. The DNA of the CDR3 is TGTGCCATAACACCCAACCGCCTTGAAAGTGGGGCCAACGTCCTGACTTTC. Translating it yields CAITPNRLESGANVLTF.

The DNA for the CDR3 is TGTGCCAGCAGTCTCCGAGGGACAGCGAACACTGAAGCTTTCTTT. Encoded protein: CASSLRGTANTEAFF. This chain joins TRBV6-5 and TRBJ1-1, with 7 bases identical to TRBD1. V lost 5 bases and J lost 1; bases outside the gene matches: 7. Germline CDR1 MNHEY, CDR2 SVGAGI. CDR3 length: 15 residues.

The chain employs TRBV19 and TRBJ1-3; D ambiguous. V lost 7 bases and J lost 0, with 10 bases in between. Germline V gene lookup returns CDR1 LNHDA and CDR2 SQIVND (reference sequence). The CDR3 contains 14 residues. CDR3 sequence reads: CASTSRNSGNTIYF. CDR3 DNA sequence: TGTGCCAGTACCTCTAGGAACTCTGGAAACACCATATATTTT.

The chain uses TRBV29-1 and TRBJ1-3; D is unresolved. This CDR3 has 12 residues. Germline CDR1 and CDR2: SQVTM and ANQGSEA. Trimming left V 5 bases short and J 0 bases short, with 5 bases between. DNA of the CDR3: TGCAGCGTTAAGGACTCTGGAAACACCATATATTTT. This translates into CSVKDSGNTIYF.

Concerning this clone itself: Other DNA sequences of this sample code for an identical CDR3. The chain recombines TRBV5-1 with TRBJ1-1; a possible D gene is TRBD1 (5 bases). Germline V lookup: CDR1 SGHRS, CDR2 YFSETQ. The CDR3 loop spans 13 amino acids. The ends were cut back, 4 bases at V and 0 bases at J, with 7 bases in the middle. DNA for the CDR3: TGCGCCAGCAGCCTGGACATGAACACTGAAGCTTTCTTT. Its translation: CASSLDMNTEAFF.

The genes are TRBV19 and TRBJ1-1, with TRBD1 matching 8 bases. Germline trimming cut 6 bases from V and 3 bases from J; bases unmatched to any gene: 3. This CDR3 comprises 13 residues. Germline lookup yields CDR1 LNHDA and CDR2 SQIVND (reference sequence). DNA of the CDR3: TGTGCCAGTAGGGTGGACAGGGACACTGAAGCTTTCTTT. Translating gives CASRVDRDTEAFF.

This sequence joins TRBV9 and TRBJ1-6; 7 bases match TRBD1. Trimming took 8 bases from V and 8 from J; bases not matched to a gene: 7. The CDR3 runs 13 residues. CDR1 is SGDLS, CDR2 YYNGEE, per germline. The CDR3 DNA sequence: TGTGCCAGTGGGTTGCAGGGGGATTCACCCCTCCACTTT. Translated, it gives CASGLQGDSPLHF. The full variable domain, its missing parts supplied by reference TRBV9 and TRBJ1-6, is DSGVTQTPKHLITATGQRVTLRCSPRSGDLSVYWYQQSLDQGLQFLIQYYNGEERAKGNILERFSAQQFPDLHSELNLSSLELGDSALYFCASGLQGDSPLHFGNGTRLTVT.

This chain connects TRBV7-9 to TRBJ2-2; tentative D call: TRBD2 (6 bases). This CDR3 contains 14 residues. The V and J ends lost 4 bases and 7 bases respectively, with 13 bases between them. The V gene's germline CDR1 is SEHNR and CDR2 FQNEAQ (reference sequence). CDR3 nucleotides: TGTGCCAGCAGCTCTCGCGGGGCGGGCGGGGAGCTGTTTTTT. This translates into CASSSRGAGGELFF.

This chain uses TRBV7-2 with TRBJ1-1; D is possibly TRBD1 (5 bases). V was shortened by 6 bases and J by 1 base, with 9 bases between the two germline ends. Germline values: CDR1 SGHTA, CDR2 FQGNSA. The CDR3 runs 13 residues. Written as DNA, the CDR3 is TGTGCCAGCAGACAGGCTACGAACACTGAAGCTTTCTTT. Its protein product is CASRQATNTEAFF.

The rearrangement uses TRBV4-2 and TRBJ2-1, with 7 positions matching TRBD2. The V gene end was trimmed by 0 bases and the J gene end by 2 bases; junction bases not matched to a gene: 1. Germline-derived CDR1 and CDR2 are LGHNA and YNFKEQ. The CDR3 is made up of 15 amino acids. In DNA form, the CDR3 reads TGTGCCAGCAGCCAAGAACTAGCGCCCTACAATGAGCAGTTCTTC. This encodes CASSQELAPYNEQFF.

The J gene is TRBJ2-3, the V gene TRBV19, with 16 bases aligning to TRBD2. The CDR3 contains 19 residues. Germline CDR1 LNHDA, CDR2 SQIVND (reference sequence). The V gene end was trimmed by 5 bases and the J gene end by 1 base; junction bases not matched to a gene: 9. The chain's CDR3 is CASSRAGTSGRAGTDTQYF. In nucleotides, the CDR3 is TGTGCCAGTAGTCGGGCCGGGACTAGCGGGAGGGCGGGCACAGATACGCAGTATTTT.

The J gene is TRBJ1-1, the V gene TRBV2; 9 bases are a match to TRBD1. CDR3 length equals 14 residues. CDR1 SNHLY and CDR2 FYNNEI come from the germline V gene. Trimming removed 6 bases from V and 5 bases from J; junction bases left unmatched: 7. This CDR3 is CASSPGQGGTEAFF. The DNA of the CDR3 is TGTGCCAGCAGCCCGGGACAGGGAGGTACTGAAGCTTTCTTT.

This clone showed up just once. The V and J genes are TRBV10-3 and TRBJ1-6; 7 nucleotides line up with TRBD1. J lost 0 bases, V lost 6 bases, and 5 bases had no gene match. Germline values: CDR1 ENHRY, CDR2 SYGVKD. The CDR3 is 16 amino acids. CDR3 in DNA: TGTGCCATCAGGGAGGGACAGAGCTCCTATAATTCACCCCTCCACTTT. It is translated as CAIREGQSSYNSPLHF.

Here the CDR3 reads CASSRAATVLYGYTF. The CDR3 DNA is TGTGCCAGCAGCCGCGCTGCGACAGTTTTATATGGCTACACCTTC. The chain carries TRBV14 and TRBJ1-2; TRBD1 is a possible D gene (5 bases). The CDR3 is 15 residues long. Germline-derived CDR1 and CDR2 are SGHDN and FVKESK. The germline V and J ends were trimmed by 4 bases and 5 bases, with 17 bases remaining between them.